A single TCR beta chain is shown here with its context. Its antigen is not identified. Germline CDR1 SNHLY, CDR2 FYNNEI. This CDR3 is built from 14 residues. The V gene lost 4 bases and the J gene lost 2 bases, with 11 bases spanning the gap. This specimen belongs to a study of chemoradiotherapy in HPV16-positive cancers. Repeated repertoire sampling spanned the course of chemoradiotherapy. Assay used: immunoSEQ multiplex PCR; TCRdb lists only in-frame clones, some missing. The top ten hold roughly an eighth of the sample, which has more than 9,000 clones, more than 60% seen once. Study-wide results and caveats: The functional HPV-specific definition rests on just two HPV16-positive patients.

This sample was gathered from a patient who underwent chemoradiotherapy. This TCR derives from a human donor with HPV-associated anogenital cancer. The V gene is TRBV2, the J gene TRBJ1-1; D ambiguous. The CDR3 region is CASSAVSENTEAFF. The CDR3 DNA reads TGTGCCAGCAGTGCCGTAAGTGAAAACACTGAAGCTTTCTTT.